This paragraph reports one T cell receptor (beta chain). Its specificity is not known. The source of the sample is a study of beta chain features in type 1 diabetes. Expressed TCRB transcripts were sequenced because the isolated RNA had all been reverse transcribed beforehand. Libraries were prepared by immunoSEQ multiplex PCR; TCRdb keeps only in-frame clonotypes and omits some of them. Among over 150,000 clones listed, about 13% were seen once. Study-level points and caveats: There was a moderate but significant shortening of TCRB CDR3s in all four CD4+ subsets of Type 1 diabetes patients.

CDR3 length: 13 residues. V lost 6 bases and J lost 4, with 15 bases in between. The germline gives CDR1 SQVTM, CDR2 ANQGSEA. Sequenced material: central memory CD4+ T cells from blood. The source of this sequence is a woman aged 18-29 years in good health. The chain uses TRBV29-1 and TRBJ1-1, with D possibly matching TRBD1 (6 bases). CDR3 sequence: CSVGAGEGTEAFF. The DNA of the CDR3 is TGCAGCGTGGGGGCTGGGGAGGGCACTGAAGCTTTCTTT.